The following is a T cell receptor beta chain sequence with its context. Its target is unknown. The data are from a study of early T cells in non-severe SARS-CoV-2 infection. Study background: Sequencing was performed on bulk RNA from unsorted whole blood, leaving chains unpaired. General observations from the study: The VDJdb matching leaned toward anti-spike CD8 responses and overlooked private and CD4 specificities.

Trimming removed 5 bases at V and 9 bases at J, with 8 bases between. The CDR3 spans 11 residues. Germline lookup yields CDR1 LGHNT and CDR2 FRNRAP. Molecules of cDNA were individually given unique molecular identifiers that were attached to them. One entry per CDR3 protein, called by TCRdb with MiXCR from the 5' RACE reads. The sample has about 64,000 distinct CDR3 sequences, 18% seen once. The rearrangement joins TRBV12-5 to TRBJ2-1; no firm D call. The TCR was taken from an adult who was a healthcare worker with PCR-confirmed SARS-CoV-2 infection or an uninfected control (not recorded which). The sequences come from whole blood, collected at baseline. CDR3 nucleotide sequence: TGTGCTAGTGGTACTCCGGGTGAGCAGTTCTTC. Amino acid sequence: CASGTPGEQFF.